This section outlines one TCR beta chain sequence together with its context. The sample comes from a study of blood T cell repertoires in COVID-19. Study at large: Samples of COVID-19 (acute and convalescent) were obtained from the United States, Italy and Spain. The cDNA or gDNA used as material had been derived from T cells, B-cell-depleted T cells, or PBMCs.

The CDR3 contains 17 residues. The junction had 13 bases not matched to a gene; V was cut back by 4 bases and J by 5 bases. Germline V gives CDR1 SEHNR, CDR2 FQNEAQ (reference sequence). Per the study methods: Amplification of reference gene primers was used by the study to estimate nucleated cell counts. Measured with immunoSEQ multiplex PCR; TCRdb has only the in-frame clones, and not every one. V, J and clone size reflect that table, while D and trimming were determined from the DNA. Of 110,000 or so clones listed, about three quarters were seen once; the top ten hold 15% to 20%. This clonotype was sampled from a woman in her 70s with acute or convalescent COVID-19. Sequenced sample: peripheral blood. This rearrangement joins TRBV7-9 to TRBJ1-4; 7 nucleotides agree with TRBD1. Written as DNA, the CDR3 is TGTGCCAGCAGCTCGACAGGGCCGACCCGCCGGAATGAAAAACTGTTTTTT. Encoded protein: CASSSTGPTRRNEKLFF.